This TCR beta chain was sequenced in a study of regulatory T cells in long-lasting Graves disease. V was pared by 0 bases and J by 1 base, with 7 bases between. The CDR3 sequence is 15 residues long. Germline CDR1 MNHEY, CDR2 SVGAGI. As to time point: newly diagnosed GD, antithyroid drugs for less than 3 months. Extracted PBMC RNA gave rise to the TCR library. This clonotype appeared a few times. Combining iRepertoire HTBI primers with Arm-PCR of CDR3 regions, the authors built TCR beta libraries. TCRdb reprocessed the multiplex PCR reads via MiXCR and lists one record per CDR3 protein. The sample lists roughly 560,000 distinct CDR3 sequences, more than 10% occurring once. These data also formed part of another study, on T cells in Graves' hyperthyroidism and ophthalmopathy.

The material sequenced was peripheral blood mononuclear cells (PBMCs), taken at new diagnosis, from a patient treated with antithyroid drugs. The V gene is TRBV6-5, the J gene TRBJ1-5; D gene uncertain. The receptor was derived from a woman in her thirties with Graves disease. The CDR3 sequence is CASSYSQGSNQPQHF. The CDR3, as DNA: TGTGCCAGCAGTTACTCGCAAGGGAGCAATCAGCCCCAGCATTTT.